The present TCR beta chain was sequenced within a study of T cell changes during pregnancy in multiple sclerosis. Sequencing was performed with immunoSEQ multiplex PCR; in TCRdb, only in-frame clones are kept and a portion is missing. Of some 110,000 clones detected, under 95% appear once; the ten largest clones hold approximately 1.6%. This CDR3 is 13 amino acids long. V shed 8 bases and J 2 bases; nucleotides not matched to a gene: 3. Germline CDR1 and CDR2: MNHNS and SASEGT. The rearrangement links TRBV6-1 to TRBJ2-7, with 10 bases lining up with TRBD1. Specimen: peripheral blood, collected after pregnancy. This TCR came from a female donor with multiple sclerosis, enrolled in a pregnancy study. In nucleotides, the CDR3 is TGTGCCAGCGGGGACAGGGGTCCCTACGAGCAGTACTTC. Encoded protein: CASGDRGPYEQYF.